One sample yielded the 27 T cell receptor beta chains listed below, sequenced in a study of cytomegalovirus exposure and HLA in healthy donors (dated by TCRdb to the late 2010s). Library method: the immunoSEQ multiplex PCR assay. For the multiplex PCR, a mixture combining 60 forward primers for TCR Vbeta segments and 13 reverse primers for TCR Jbeta segments was used. TCRdb retrieved this table from immuneACCESS and kept in-frame rearrangements only. Not all clones are present; in checked studies, unresolved V genes account for under half, and no reason is known for the remainder. The sample has about 98,000 clones on record, roughly three quarters of them singletons. The leading ten clones occupy 8.5% to 10% of the sample. Sequencing was done on a sample of PBMCs. Every receptor here comes from a male donor in good health and CMV-seropositive.

The chain employs TRBV7-9 and TRBJ2-7; 11 bases are shared with TRBD2. V lost 4 bases, J lost 3 bases, and 5 bases stayed unmatched. The CDR3 is 15 residues long. Germline lookup yields CDR1 SEHNR and CDR2 FQNEAQ (reference sequence). The CDR3 is CASSYGTSGVYEQYF. For the CDR3, the DNA is TGTGCCAGCAGCTACGGGACTAGCGGCGTCTACGAGCAGTACTTC.

The chain couples TRBV4-1 to TRBJ1-4, with TRBD1 as a possible D gene (6 bases). CDR3 length: 17 residues. V gave up 2 bases and J gave up 0 bases, with 13 bases separating them. Germline loops: CDR1 MGHRA, CDR2 YSYEKL. The CDR3 sequence: CASSQSGVNPTNEKLFF. CDR3 nucleotide sequence: TGCGCCAGCAGCCAATCAGGGGTTAATCCAACTAATGAAAAACTGTTTTTT.

The chain combines TRBV5-6 with TRBJ2-1, with D maybe TRBD1 (5 bases). The CDR3 runs to 12 residues. Germline loops: CDR1 SGHDT, CDR2 YYEEEE. The ends were cut back, 3 bases at V and 13 bases at J, with 14 bases in the middle. CDR3 nucleotides: TGTGCCAGCAGCTCGCGGACAAATCAACAGTTCTTC. It encodes CASSSRTNQQFF.

V usage is TRBV18 and J usage is TRBJ2-7; 7 bases are a match to TRBD1. Germline CDR1 KGHSH, CDR2 LQKENI. The CDR3 sequence is 14 residues long. Trimming removed 3 bases from V and 0 bases from J; junction bases left unmatched: 2. CDR3 nucleotide sequence: TGTGCCAGCTCACCGACAGGGATCTCCTACGAGCAGTACTTC. The encoded protein is CASSPTGISYEQYF.

The rearrangement links TRBV28 to TRBJ2-4, with a possible D match to TRBD1 (5 bases). The germline gives CDR1 MDHEN, CDR2 SYDVKM. V lost 1 base and J 8 bases, leaving 15 bases between the germline ends. This CDR3 has 15 amino acids. CDR3 region: CASSLSARGLDIQYF. The CDR3 region has the DNA TGTGCCAGCAGTTTATCCGCAAGGGGCCTGGACATTCAGTACTTC. Filled out from reference TRBV28 and TRBJ2-4, the complete variable domain reads DVKVTQSSRYLVKRTGEKVFLECVQDMDHENMFWYRQDPGLGLRLIYFSYDVKMKEKGDIPEGYSVSREKKERFSLILESASTNQTSMYLCASSLSARGLDIQYFGAGTRLSVL.

The rearrangement links TRBV28 to TRBJ1-1; possibly TRBD1 for D (5 bases). The CDR3 consists of 14 residues. Trimming took off 5 bases at V and 1 base at J, with 11 bases between the two ends. Looked up from germline, CDR1 is MDHEN and CDR2 is SYDVKM. The CDR3 sequence: CASSHRTANTEAFF. CDR3 DNA sequence: TGTGCCAGCAGTCACAGGACCGCGAACACTGAAGCTTTCTTT.

The V call is TRBV9, the J call TRBJ2-1; 9 bases are shared with TRBD2. CDR1 SGDLS and CDR2 YYNGEE come from the germline V gene. The V and J ends lost 6 bases and 4 bases, in that order; junction bases with no gene match: 11. The CDR3 is 16 residues long. CDR3 sequence reads: CASTPLGLAGYNEQFF. The CDR3 DNA follows: TGTGCCAGCACCCCACTAGGCCTAGCGGGATACAATGAGCAGTTCTTC.

This clone was seen a single time. The chain joins TRBV7-9 to TRBJ2-4, with 11 bases that match TRBD2. Germline V gene data show CDR1 as SEHNR and CDR2 as FQNEAQ (reference sequence). The junction had 3 bases not matched to a gene; V was cut back by 4 bases and J by 4 bases. The CDR3 has 15 residues. The DNA of the CDR3 is TGTGCCAGCAGCTCGGGGACTAGCGGAAAAAACATTCAGTACTTC. The encoded protein is CASSSGTSGKNIQYF.

The chain is built from TRBV9 and TRBJ2-7, with 9 bases aligning to TRBD1. The germline CDR1 and CDR2 sequences are SGDLS and YYNGEE. This CDR3 is 16 amino acids long. Trimming took 7 bases from V and 8 from J; bases not matched to a gene: 19. CDR3 DNA: TGTGCCAGCTGCGGGGACAGGGCCTACCGACGGCATCAGCAGTACTTC. Its protein is CASCGDRAYRRHQQYF.

The chain uses TRBV5-1 and TRBJ2-1, with D uncertain. The germline CDR1 and CDR2 sequences are SGHRS and YFSETQ. V lost 1 base, J lost 0 bases, and 11 bases lay in between. This CDR3 is 16 amino acids long. The CDR3 is CASSLSGGNSYNEQFF. DNA for the CDR3: TGCGCCAGCAGCTTGAGTGGCGGAAACTCCTACAATGAGCAGTTCTTC.

The genes are TRBV19 and TRBJ2-1; 13 positions match TRBD2. There are 15 residues in the CDR3. J gave up 5 bases and V 5 bases, and 3 bases lay outside the gene matches. The germline CDR1 and CDR2 sequences are LNHDA and SQIVND (reference sequence). The DNA of the CDR3 is TGTGCCAGTAGTCGACTAGCGGGAGGAAACAATGAGCAGTTCTTC. It is translated as CASSRLAGGNNEQFF.

The V gene is TRBV29-1, the J gene TRBJ2-2; 9 bases line up with TRBD1. The CDR3 has 13 amino acids. Losses at the gene ends were 6 bases for V and 7 bases for J; bases not matched to a gene: 6. Germline values: CDR1 SQVTM, CDR2 ANQGSEA. For the CDR3, the DNA is TGCAGCGTGTTGACAGGGGGAGGCGGGGAGCTGTTTTTT. This gives the protein CSVLTGGGGELFF.

The count of this clone is one. This chain uses TRBV4-2 with TRBJ2-3; no clear D gene. CDR3 length: 13 residues. CDR1 is LGHNA and CDR2 is YNFKEQ in the germline V gene. V was trimmed by 0 bases and J by 4 bases, leaving 5 bases between them. This CDR3 is CASSQDNADTQYF. CDR3 DNA: TGTGCCAGCAGCCAAGATAATGCAGATACGCAGTATTTT.

This clone was observed a single time. V is TRBV27 and J is TRBJ2-7, with D perhaps TRBD1 (6 bases). The CDR3 is 13 amino acids. Looked up from germline, CDR1 is MNHEY and CDR2 is SMNVEV (reference sequence). V lost 6 bases, J lost 3 bases, and 12 bases lay in between. In DNA, the CDR3 is TGTGCCAGCAGCCGAGGGGGATACTACGAGCAGTACTTC. Residues: CASSRGGYYEQYF.

The chain combines TRBV4-1 with TRBJ1-5, with D maybe TRBD1 (6 bases). The V gene's germline CDR1 is MGHRA and CDR2 YSYEKL. The CDR3 runs to 15 residues. V was clipped by 4 bases and J by 7 bases, with 17 bases between them. The CDR3 protein is CASSLFKGEQQPQHF. The CDR3, as DNA: TGCGCCAGCAGCCTTTTCAAGGGGGAGCAGCAGCCCCAGCATTTT.

This chain links TRBV9 with TRBJ1-2; D uncertain. Trimming pared 0 bases from V and 8 bases from J, leaving 8 bases between. The germline V gene encodes CDR1 SGDLS and CDR2 YYNGEE. This CDR3 is built from 12 residues. CDR3 DNA: TGTGCCAGCAGCGTAGACTACGCGGGCTACACCTTC. As protein: CASSVDYAGYTF.

This clone was observed a handful of times. The chain couples TRBV6-5 to TRBJ1-5; TRBD1 might be the D (5 bases). The CDR3 sequence is 13 residues long. Per the germline V gene, CDR1 is MNHEY and CDR2 is SVGAGI. V dropped 8 bases and J dropped 4 bases, with 12 bases sitting between them. For the CDR3, the DNA is TGTGCCAGCTGGAGCAGGGCTAATCAGCCCCAGCATTTT. The encoded protein is CASWSRANQPQHF.

The chain uses TRBV6-5 and TRBJ2-7, with TRBD2 identical over 7 bases. This CDR3 is built from 14 residues. Trimming cost V 0 bases and J 4 bases; bases outside gene matches: 3. CDR1 and CDR2 (germline): MNHEY, SVGAGI. For the CDR3, the DNA is TGTGCCAGCAGTTACTCTGGCGGGAGTTACGAGCAGTACTTC. This gives the protein CASSYSGGSYEQYF.

CDR3 sequence: CASSSIGGSSYEQYF. The CDR3 nucleotides read TGTGCCAGCAGCTCAATCGGCGGGAGCTCCTACGAGCAGTACTTC. This chain joins TRBV7-2 and TRBJ2-7; 7 bases are shared with TRBD2. The CDR3 totals 15 residues. From germline, CDR1 is SGHTA and CDR2 FQGNSA. V trimming: 4 bases; J trimming: 0 bases; junction bases outside the gene matches: 6.

The V call is TRBV5-1, the J call TRBJ1-2; 9 nucleotides match TRBD1. V shed 2 bases, J shed 5 bases, and the junction held 7 bases outside the gene matches. Germline V gene lookup returns CDR1 SGHRS and CDR2 YFSETQ. The CDR3 consists of 15 residues. CDR3 residues: CASSFPGTGSYGYTF. Written as DNA, the CDR3 is TGCGCCAGCAGCTTTCCCGGGACAGGGAGTTATGGCTACACCTTC.

This clone was counted only a few times. The gene calls are TRBV5-1 and TRBJ2-1; D is unresolved. The germline gives CDR1 SGHRS, CDR2 YFSETQ. This CDR3 is 15 amino acids long. V dropped 1 base and J dropped 0 bases, with 8 bases sitting between them. CDR3 protein: CASSLLGGSYNEQFF. The DNA for the CDR3 is TGCGCCAGCAGCTTGCTTGGCGGCTCCTACAATGAGCAGTTCTTC.

J is TRBJ1-2 and V is TRBV10-3; D gene uncertain. The CDR3 runs 13 residues. Trimming removed 0 bases at V and 7 bases at J, with 9 bases between. Germline CDR1 ENHRY, CDR2 SYGVKD. In DNA, the CDR3 is TGTGCCATCAGTGAGTCGCGCGGGTTTGGCTACACCTTC. Its protein product is CAISESRGFGYTF.

This clone was seen a handful of times. V and J are TRBV27 and TRBJ1-4, with D possibly being TRBD1 (5 bases). The V and J ends lost 0 bases and 8 bases respectively, with 13 bases between them. CDR3 length: 15 amino acids. The germline gives CDR1 MNHEY, CDR2 SMNVEV (reference sequence). This CDR3 is CASSLSGRGREKLFF. The CDR3 DNA sequence: TGTGCCAGCAGTTTATCGGGACGGGGGAGGGAAAAACTGTTTTTT.

The chain links TRBV7-9 to TRBJ1-2; 9 nucleotides align to TRBD1. The V gene end was trimmed by 4 bases and the J gene end by 1 base; junction bases not matched to a gene: 10. The CDR3 spans 17 residues. Germline lookup yields CDR1 SEHNR and CDR2 FQNEAQ (reference sequence). This CDR3 reads CASSYYRGPGVNYGYTF. The DNA of the CDR3 is TGTGCCAGCAGCTACTACAGGGGGCCGGGGGTTAACTATGGCTACACCTTC.

The V call is TRBV21-1, the J call TRBJ2-1; the listed D gene, TRBD2, was not tested against the DNA. TRBV21-1 is designated a pseudogene. The CDR3 runs to 14 residues. The CDR3 DNA reads as TGTGCCAGCAGCAAAGCGCCTATCTACAATGAGCAGTTCTTC. It encodes CASSKAPIYNEQFF.

The rearrangement joins TRBV7-2 to TRBJ1-3; D perhaps matches TRBD1 (5 bases). In germline, CDR1 is SGHTA, CDR2 FQGNSA. The CDR3 consists of 15 residues. The V end was cut by 3 bases, the J end by 0 bases, with 9 bases between. The chain's CDR3 is CASSFTQGSGNTIYF. The CDR3 DNA follows: TGTGCCAGCAGCTTTACGCAGGGCTCTGGAAACACCATATATTTT.

V is TRBV2 and J is TRBJ2-5, with 7 bases aligning to TRBD1. The V and J ends lost 6 bases and 3 bases, in that order; junction bases with no gene match: 1. The CDR3 totals 12 residues. Germline-derived CDR1 and CDR2 are SNHLY and FYNNEI. The CDR3 coding sequence is TGTGCCAGCAGCACAGGGGAAGAGACCCAGTACTTC. Translation: CASSTGEETQYF. Using reference TRBV2 and TRBJ2-5 for the parts outside the CDR3, the full variable domain is EPEVTQTPSHQVTQMGQEVILRCVPISNHLYFYWYRQILGQKVEFLVSFYNNEISEKSEIFDDQFSVERPDGSNFTLKIRSTKLEDSAMYFCASSTGEETQYFGPGTRLLVL.